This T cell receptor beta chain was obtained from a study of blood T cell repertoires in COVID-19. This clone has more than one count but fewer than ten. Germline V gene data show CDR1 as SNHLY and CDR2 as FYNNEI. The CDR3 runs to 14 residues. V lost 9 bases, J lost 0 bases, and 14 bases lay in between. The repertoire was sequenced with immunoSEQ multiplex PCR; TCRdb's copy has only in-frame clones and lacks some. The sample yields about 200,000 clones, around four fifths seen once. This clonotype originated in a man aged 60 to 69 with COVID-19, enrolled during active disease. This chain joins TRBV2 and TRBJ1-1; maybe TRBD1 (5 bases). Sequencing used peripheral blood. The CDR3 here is CARNGGNLNTEAFF. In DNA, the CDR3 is TGTGCCAGGAACGGGGGGAACCTGAACACTGAAGCTTTCTTT.